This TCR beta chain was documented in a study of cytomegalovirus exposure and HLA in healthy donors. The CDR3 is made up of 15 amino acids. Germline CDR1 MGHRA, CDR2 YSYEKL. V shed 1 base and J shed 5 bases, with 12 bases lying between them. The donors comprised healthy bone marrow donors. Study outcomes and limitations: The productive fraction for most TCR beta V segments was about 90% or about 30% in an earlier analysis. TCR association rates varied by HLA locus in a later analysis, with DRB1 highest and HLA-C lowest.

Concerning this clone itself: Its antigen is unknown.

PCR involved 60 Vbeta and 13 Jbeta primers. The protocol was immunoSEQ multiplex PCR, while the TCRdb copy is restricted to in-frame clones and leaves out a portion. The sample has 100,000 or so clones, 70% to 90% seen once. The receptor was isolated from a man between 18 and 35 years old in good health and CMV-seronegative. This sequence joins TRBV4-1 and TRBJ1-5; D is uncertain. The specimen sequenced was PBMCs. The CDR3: CASSQVAAADQPQHF. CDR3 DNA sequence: TGCGCCAGCAGCCAAGTGGCTGCTGCTGATCAGCCCCAGCATTTT.